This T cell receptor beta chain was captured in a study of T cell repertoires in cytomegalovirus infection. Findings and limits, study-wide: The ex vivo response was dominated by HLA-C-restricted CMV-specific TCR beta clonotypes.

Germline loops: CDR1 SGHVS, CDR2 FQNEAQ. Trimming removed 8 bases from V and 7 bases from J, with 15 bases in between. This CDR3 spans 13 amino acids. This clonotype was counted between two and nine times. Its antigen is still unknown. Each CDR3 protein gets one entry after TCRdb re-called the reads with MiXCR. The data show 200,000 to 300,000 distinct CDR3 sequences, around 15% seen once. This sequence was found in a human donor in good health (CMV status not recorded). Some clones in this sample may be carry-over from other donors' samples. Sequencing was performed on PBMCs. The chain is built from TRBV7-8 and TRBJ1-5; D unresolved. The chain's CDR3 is CASGRGSRQPQHF. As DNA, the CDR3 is TGTGCCAGCGGCCGCGGGTCGAGGCAGCCCCAGCATTTT.